One and the same sample provided the 13 T cell receptor beta chains below, sequenced in a study of T cells in Graves' hyperthyroidism and ophthalmopathy. Researchers amplified the TCR beta CDR3 regions from RNA transcripts. When the TCR CDR3 underwent first-round RT-PCR, the HTBI primer set was used. TCRdb re-derived calls from the multiplex PCR reads in MiXCR, one entry per CDR3 protein. The sample records over 150,000 distinct CDR3 sequences, 15% to 20% being singletons. The sequenced material came from blood. The receptors come from a woman between 45 and 60 years old with Graves' hyperthyroidism.

At least ten counts were recorded for this clonotype. J is TRBJ1-5 and V is TRBV27; the D gene is possibly TRBD1 (6 bases). Germline lookup yields CDR1 MNHEY and CDR2 SMNVEV (reference sequence). The V gene lost 6 bases and the J gene lost 0 bases, with 9 bases spanning the gap. CDR3 size: 14 residues. The CDR3 loop reads CASSPRGSNQPQHF. In DNA form, the CDR3 reads TGTGCCAGCAGCCCCAGGGGTAGCAATCAGCCCCAGCATTTT.

This clonotype was seen repeatedly, ten times or more. The CDR3 coding sequence is TGTGCCAGCGCCCCCGTCGGAAACACTGAAGCTTTCTTT. Encoded protein: CASAPVGNTEAFF. The chain uses TRBV6-1 and TRBJ1-1; D gene unclear. Trimming left V 8 bases short and J 2 bases short, with 12 bases between. The CDR3 extends over 13 amino acids. The germline CDR1 and CDR2 sequences are MNHNS and SASEGT.

This clonotype was counted ten times or more. The chain links TRBV20-1 to TRBJ1-4; D gene ambiguous. The CDR3 extends over 13 amino acids. V was cut by 3 bases and J by 7 bases, with 12 bases left in between. CDR1 DFQATT and CDR2 SNEGSKA come from the germline V gene (reference sequence). This CDR3 reads CSASEGGGEKLFF. In DNA form, the CDR3 reads TGCAGTGCTAGTGAAGGTGGAGGTGAAAAACTGTTTTTT.

At least ten counts were recorded for this clonotype. The chain uses TRBV6-2 or TRBV6-3 and TRBJ1-2; TRBD1 matches at 7 bases. J gave up 8 bases and V 6 bases, and 9 bases lay outside the gene matches. CDR3 length: 13 residues. Germline values: CDR1 MNHEY, CDR2 SVGEGT. CDR3 DNA: TGTGCCAGCAGAAGGGACAGTACGCGGGGCTACACCTTC. It encodes CASRRDSTRGYTF.

This clonotype was recorded many times. This rearrangement joins TRBV7-6 to TRBJ2-2, with D hard to call. V was trimmed by 4 bases and J by 6 bases, leaving 9 bases between them. There are 13 residues in the CDR3. Germline V gives CDR1 SGHVS, CDR2 FNYEAQ. CDR3 coding DNA: TGTGCCAGCAGCTCCACAAGGTCCGGGGAGCTGTTTTTT. This sequence encodes CASSSTRSGELFF. The whole variable domain, filled in from reference TRBV7-6 and TRBJ2-2, reads GAGVSQSPRYKVTKRGQDVALRCDPISGHVSLYWYRQALGQGPEFLTYFNYEAQQDKSGLPNDRFSAERPEGSISTLTIQRTEQRDSAMYRCASSSTRSGELFFGEGSRLTVL.

This clonotype was recorded at least ten times. The rearrangement links TRBV9 to TRBJ1-1, with D tentatively TRBD1 (6 bases). Germline assignment: CDR1 SGDLS and CDR2 YYNGEE. The V gene lost 0 bases and the J gene lost 5 bases, with 14 bases spanning the gap. The CDR3 runs to 15 residues. The CDR3: CASSVEGGRWTEAFF. DNA for the CDR3: TGTGCCAGCAGCGTAGAAGGGGGGCGGTGGACTGAAGCTTTCTTT.

At least ten counts were recorded for this clonotype. This chain joins TRBV7-2 and TRBJ1-6; the D gene is possibly TRBD1 (5 bases). Germline-derived CDR1 and CDR2 are SGHTA and FQGNSA. The germline V and J ends were trimmed by 5 bases and 2 bases, with 13 bases remaining between them. This CDR3 spans 16 amino acids. In DNA, the CDR3 is TGTGCCAGCAGCCCCCGAGGGACGACCTATAATTCACCCCTCCACTTT. Its protein is CASSPRGTTYNSPLHF.

The gene calls are TRBV3-1 and TRBJ2-7, with TRBD1 matching 9 bases. With 6 bases clipped from V and 1 base from J, the junction kept 10 bases outside the gene matches. CDR1 is LGHDT and CDR2 is YNNKEL in the germline V gene (reference sequence). The CDR3 contains 16 residues. This chain's CDR3 is CASSVRRDRASYEQYF. The DNA of the CDR3 is TGTGCCAGCAGTGTCCGACGGGACAGGGCGTCCTACGAGCAGTACTTC.

Ten or more counts support this clonotype. This sequence joins TRBV7-2 and TRBJ1-2; tentatively, D is TRBD1 (5 bases). Germline V gene lookup returns CDR1 SGHTA and CDR2 FQGNSA. This CDR3 is built from 16 residues. Trimming took 2 bases from V and 0 from J, leaving 13 bases between them. The CDR3 here is CASSLSRQTSNYGYTF. In nucleotides, the CDR3 is TGTGCCAGCAGCTTATCTCGACAGACCTCTAACTATGGCTACACCTTC.

Many counts were recorded for this clonotype. The V and J genes are TRBV7-2 and TRBJ1-1, with TRBD1 as a possible D gene (5 bases). The V end was cut by 5 bases, the J end by 10 bases, with 20 bases between. CDR3 length: 14 residues. The germline V gene has CDR1 SGHTA and CDR2 FQGNSA. CDR3 DNA: TGTGCCAGCAGCAGCCTTCTCAGGGCGCTACCAGCTTTCTTT. It specifies CASSSLLRALPAFF.

The table lists this clonotype with many counts. In nucleotides, the CDR3 is TGTGCCAGCAGCGTGACCCTTGGGGAGCTGTTTTTT. This codes for CASSVTLGELFF. V and J are TRBV9 and TRBJ2-2; D ambiguous. Germline CDR1 reads SGDLS; CDR2 reads YYNGEE. The length of the CDR3 is 12 residues. V was shortened by 2 bases and J by 8 bases, with 7 bases between the two germline ends.

The V call is TRBV12-3 or TRBV12-4, the J call TRBJ1-1; the D is unclear. V gave up 6 bases and J gave up 3 bases, with 17 bases separating them. This CDR3 spans 15 amino acids. CDR3 protein: CASSLKGIWDTEAFF. The CDR3 bases are TGTGCCAGCAGCCTGAAGGGAATTTGGGACACTGAAGCTTTCTTT.

The rearrangement uses TRBV9 and TRBJ1-3; D ambiguous. The V end lost 4 bases, the J end lost 3 bases, and 17 bases lay between the germline ends. This CDR3 is built from 16 residues. Germline CDR1 SGDLS, CDR2 YYNGEE. CDR3 bases: TGTGCCAGCAGCTACTCCCATGAGGATATTGGAAACACCATATATTTT. Translating it yields CASSYSHEDIGNTIYF.